This record looks at one TCR beta chain sequence and its context. Its antigen is unknown. This entry comes from a study of radiotherapy plus CTLA-4 blockade in lung cancer. Study-wide results and caveats: TCR clones of tumor origin grew in blood after radiotherapy plus ipilimumab. Response was reportedly best predicted by early blood T cell clone dynamics, with interferon-beta.

The CDR3 spans 15 residues. The trim removed 1 base at V and 5 bases at J, leaving 5 bases unmatched. Germline lookup yields CDR1 SGHAT and CDR2 FQNNGV. Generated by immunoSEQ multiplex PCR, the TCRdb table keeps only in-frame clones and is missing some. The sample includes about 39,000 clones, more than 70% of them seen just once. The receptor was derived from a human donor with non-small cell lung cancer that progressed on radiotherapy plus ipilimumab. This specimen consisted of peripheral blood, obtained from a patient treated with radiotherapy plus ipilimumab. The rearrangement joins TRBV11-2 to TRBJ1-2; 9 nucleotides align to TRBD1. In nucleotides, the CDR3 is TGTGCCAGCAGCTTAGTGGACAGGGGAAATTATGGCTACACCTTC. Encoded protein: CASSLVDRGNYGYTF.